This T cell receptor (beta chain) came from a study of shared clonotypes between healthy human individuals. The assay was carried out at the deep level. Unsorted PBMC DNA sequencing spanned ten immunoSEQ deep assay plates. Data came from immunoSEQ multiplex PCR; TCRdb stores just in-frame clones and leaves some out. The sample shows about 450,000 clones, about 85% of them seen only once. CDR3 length equals 16 residues. Germline lookup yields CDR1 ENHRY and CDR2 SYGVKD. The V end was cut by 2 bases, the J end by 3 bases, with 17 bases between. This clone was recorded once. The target antigen is unknown. Points from the study as a whole: The sampled material consisted only of blood, and tissue repertoires are likely to differ. Genetic and exposure-history diversity was limited by the small donor number.

This receptor was identified in a woman in her thirties or forties in good health. Some clones in this sample may be carry-over from other donors' samples. The V and J genes are TRBV10-3 and TRBJ2-7, with D possibly being TRBD1 (5 bases). Sequences were obtained from PBMCs. The chain's CDR3 is CAISEHPGQGSYEQYF. In DNA, the CDR3 is TGTGCCATCAGTGAGCATCCCGGGCAGGGTAGCTACGAGCAGTACTTC.